This entry concerns a single TCR beta chain. Germline CDR1 MNHEY, CDR2 SVGAGI. Deletions cut 9 bases from V and 2 bases from J, with 13 bases between. This CDR3 has 13 residues. The protocol was immunoSEQ multiplex PCR, while the TCRdb copy is restricted to in-frame clones and leaves out a portion. The sample records approximately 470,000 clones, approximately 86% being singletons. This sample was included in a study of blood T cell repertoires in COVID-19. The chain employs TRBV6-5 and TRBJ2-5; D unresolved. The sequence was collected from a woman under 30 who had recovered from COVID-19. The sample consisted of PBMCs or T cells enriched from blood (not recorded which). In DNA form, the CDR3 reads TGTGCCAGTAACAGACGGTTACAAGAGACCCAGTACTTC. Amino acids: CASNRRLQETQYF.